This TCR beta chain was identified during a study of cytomegalovirus exposure and HLA in healthy donors. General study results and limits: HLA restriction was apparent for most CMV-associated TCR beta chains in a later analysis. A later analysis revealed that TCR association rates differed between HLA loci, peaking at DRB1 and bottoming out at HLA-C.

In the PCR, 60 Vbeta and 13 Jbeta primers were used. Clones were read by immunoSEQ multiplex PCR, and TCRdb kept only the in-frame ones, dropping some. The table has around 110,000 clones, approximately 72% seen once; the top ten hold about 1.6%. This CDR3 has 19 residues. CDR1 LNHNV and CDR2 YYDKDF come from the germline V gene (reference sequence). V dropped 4 bases and J dropped 0; count of bases not matched to a gene: 13. Healthy bone marrow donors made up the cohort. With respect to this clone: The antigen is unknown.

This receptor was identified in a man between 18 and 35 years old in good health and CMV-seronegative. The sequencing input was PBMCs. The V call is TRBV15, the J call TRBJ2-4; 9 nucleotides match TRBD1. The CDR3 region is CATSMLWTGDVIAKNIQYF. The CDR3 DNA follows: TGTGCCACCAGCATGTTGTGGACAGGGGACGTTATAGCCAAAAACATTCAGTACTTC.